This T cell receptor (beta chain) was identified in a study of vaccination effects on CD4 cells after COVID-19. Points from the study as a whole: After vaccination, at late timepoints, clones induced by infection and by vaccine contracted markedly. Researchers reported few convalescent patients and no early post-infection timepoints in the study.

The junction had 12 bases not matched to a gene; V was cut back by 6 bases and J by 8 bases. CDR1 and CDR2 (germline): SNHLY, FYNNEI. CDR3 length equals 14 residues. Under the ViraFEST assay, PBMC were stimulated with viral peptide pools so that antigen-specific CD4+ T cells expanded. Sequencing was performed afterwards. Cultured cells yielded isolated CD4+ T cells after about ten days. Testing of the vaccine recipients showed negative nucleocapsid antibodies and no prior SARS-CoV-2 infection. After under 2.5 million PBMC were placed in each well, they were cultured with approximately 10 IU/ml IL-2 and roughly 10 ug/ml peptides. Cultures received IL-2 medium that replaced half the medium on days 3 and 7. Sequenced by immunoSEQ multiplex PCR; TCRdb stores in-frame clones only, minus some. The sample yields some 19,000 clones, around 72% seen once. Notes on this clone: Its antigen is unidentified.

Sequences were derived from CD4+ T cells from PBMCs cultured with HCoV-NL63 spike peptides, sampled before COVID-19 vaccination. The receptor was isolated from a human donor who received a COVID-19 vaccine. The genes are TRBV2 and TRBJ1-2, with 7 bases identical to TRBD1. This chain's CDR3 is CASREIEGAQGYTF. The CDR3 nucleotides are TGTGCCAGCAGGGAGATTGAGGGGGCGCAAGGCTACACCTTC.